This T cell receptor beta chain was recorded in a study of blood T cell repertoires in COVID-19. The wider study: Specimens from acute and convalescent COVID-19 originated in the United States, Italy and Spain. PBMCs, B-cell-depleted T cells, or T cells provided the cDNA or gDNA that made up the material.

Original processing notes: Reference gene primer amplification in the assay estimated nucleated cell counts. TCRdb's copy holds only in-frame clones and misses some; the assay was immunoSEQ multiplex PCR. Clone size and V and J calls were adopted from that table, with D and trimming inferred from the DNA. The sample lists some 530,000 clones; 80% to 90% were seen once. The receptor was isolated from a human donor in a cohort sampled during active COVID-19. Sequencing was performed on peripheral blood.

CDR3 DNA sequence: TGTGCCAGCAGCTTCGAAATGGCCTATGGCTACACCTTC. Its translation is CASSFEMAYGYTF. The chain is built from TRBV7-8 and TRBJ1-2, with D unclear. The germline V gene has CDR1 SGHVS and CDR2 FQNEAQ. The V end lost 3 bases, the J end lost 4 bases, and 9 bases lay between the germline ends. CDR3 length: 13 amino acids.